The T cell receptor beta chain under discussion was sequenced for a study of T cells and Merkel cell carcinoma outcomes. Sequencing was performed with immunoSEQ multiplex PCR; in TCRdb, only in-frame clones are kept and a portion is missing. The sample holds about 410 clones; 75% to 90% are singletons and the top ten take about 8.5%. Trimming pared 3 bases from V and 3 bases from J, leaving 11 bases between. The CDR3 runs 14 residues. Looked up from germline, CDR1 is LGHNA and CDR2 is YNFKEQ. V usage is TRBV4-2 and J usage is TRBJ1-1, with a weak D call TRBD1 (5 bases). Sample: tumor tissue from Merkel cell carcinoma. The sequence was obtained from a human donor with Merkel cell carcinoma. The chain's CDR3 is CASSHPRGDTEAFF. The DNA of the CDR3 is TGTGCCAGCAGCCACCCACGAGGGGACACTGAAGCTTTCTTT.